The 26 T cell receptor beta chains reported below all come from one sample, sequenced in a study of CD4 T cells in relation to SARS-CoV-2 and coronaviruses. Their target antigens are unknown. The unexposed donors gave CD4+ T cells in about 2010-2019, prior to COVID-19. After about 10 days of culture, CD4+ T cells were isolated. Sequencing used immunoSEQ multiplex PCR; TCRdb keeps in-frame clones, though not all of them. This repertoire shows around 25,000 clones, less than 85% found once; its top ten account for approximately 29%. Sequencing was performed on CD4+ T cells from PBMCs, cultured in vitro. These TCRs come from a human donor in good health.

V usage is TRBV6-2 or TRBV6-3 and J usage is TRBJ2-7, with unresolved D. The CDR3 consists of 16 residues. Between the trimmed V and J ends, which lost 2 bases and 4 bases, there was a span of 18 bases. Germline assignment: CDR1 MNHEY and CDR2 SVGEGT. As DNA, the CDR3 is TGTGCCAGCAGTTACACCAGGACCCAGGAACCGTACGAGCAGTACTTC. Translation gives CASSYTRTQEPYEQYF.

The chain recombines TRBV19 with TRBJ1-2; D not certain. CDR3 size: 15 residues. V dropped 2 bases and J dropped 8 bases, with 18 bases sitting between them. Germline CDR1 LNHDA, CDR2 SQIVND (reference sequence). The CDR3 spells CASSINWAVSEGYTF. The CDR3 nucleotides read TGTGCCAGTAGTATAAATTGGGCGGTCAGCGAGGGCTACACCTTC.

The chain's CDR3 is CASSPYLAVGLYEQYF. The CDR3 DNA reads TGTGCCAGCAGCCCTTATCTAGCGGTTGGTTTATACGAGCAGTACTTC. V is TRBV21-1 and J is TRBJ2-7; the table assigns TRBD2, which was not confirmed against the DNA. TRBV21-1 is designated a pseudogene. The CDR3 consists of 16 residues.

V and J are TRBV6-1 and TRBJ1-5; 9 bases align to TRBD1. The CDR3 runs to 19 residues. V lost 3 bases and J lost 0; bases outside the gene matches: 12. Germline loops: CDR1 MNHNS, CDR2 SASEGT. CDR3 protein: CASSDPDRGNFYSNQPQHF. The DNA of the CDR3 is TGTGCCAGCAGTGACCCTGACAGGGGGAATTTCTATAGCAATCAGCCCCAGCATTTT.

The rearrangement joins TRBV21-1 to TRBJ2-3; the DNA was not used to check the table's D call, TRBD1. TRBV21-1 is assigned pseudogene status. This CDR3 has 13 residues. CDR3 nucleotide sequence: TGTGCCAGCAGCAAAGGACAGGCAGATACGCAGTATTTT. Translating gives CASSKGQADTQYF.

CDR3 in amino acids: CASSQASGRSYEQYF. CDR3 coding DNA: TGTGCCAGCAGCCAAGCGAGCGGGCGCTCCTACGAGCAGTACTTC. The chain couples TRBV11-2 to TRBJ2-7, with D tentatively TRBD2 (6 bases). CDR1 is SGHAT and CDR2 is FQNNGV in the germline V gene. With 5 bases removed from V and 0 bases from J, the gap between germline ends came to 14 bases. The CDR3 extends over 15 amino acids.

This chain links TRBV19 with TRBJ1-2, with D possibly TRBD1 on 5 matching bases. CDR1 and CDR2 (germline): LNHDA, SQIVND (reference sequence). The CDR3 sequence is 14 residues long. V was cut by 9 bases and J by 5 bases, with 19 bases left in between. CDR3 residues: CASNPVRGDYGYTF. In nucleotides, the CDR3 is TGTGCCAGCAACCCCGTCCGGGGGGATTATGGCTACACCTTC.

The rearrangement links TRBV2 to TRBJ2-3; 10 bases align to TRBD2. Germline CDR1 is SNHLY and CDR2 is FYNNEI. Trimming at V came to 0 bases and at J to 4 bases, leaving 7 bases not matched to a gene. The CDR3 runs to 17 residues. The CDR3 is CASSEAASGSWADTQYF. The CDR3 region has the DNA TGTGCCAGCAGTGAAGCGGCTAGCGGGAGTTGGGCAGATACGCAGTATTTT. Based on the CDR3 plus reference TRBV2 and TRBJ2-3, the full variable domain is EPEVTQTPSHQVTQMGQEVILRCVPISNHLYFYWYRQILGQKVEFLVSFYNNEISEKSEIFDDQFSVERPDGSNFTLKIRSTKLEDSAMYFCASSEAASGSWADTQYFGPGTRLTVL.

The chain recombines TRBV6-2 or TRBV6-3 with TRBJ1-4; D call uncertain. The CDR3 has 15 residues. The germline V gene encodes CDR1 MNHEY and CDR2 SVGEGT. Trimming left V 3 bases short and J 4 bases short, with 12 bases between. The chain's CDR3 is CASSYSPDLNEKLFF. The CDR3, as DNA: TGTGCCAGCAGTTATTCGCCGGACCTTAATGAAAAACTGTTTTTT.

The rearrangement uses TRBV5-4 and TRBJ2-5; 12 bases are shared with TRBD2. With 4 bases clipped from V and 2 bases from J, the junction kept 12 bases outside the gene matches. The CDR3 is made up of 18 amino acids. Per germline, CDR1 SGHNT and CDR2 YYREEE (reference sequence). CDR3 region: CASSRGLAGPGKQETQYF. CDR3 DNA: TGTGCCAGCAGCCGCGGACTAGCGGGGCCTGGTAAACAAGAGACCCAGTACTTC.

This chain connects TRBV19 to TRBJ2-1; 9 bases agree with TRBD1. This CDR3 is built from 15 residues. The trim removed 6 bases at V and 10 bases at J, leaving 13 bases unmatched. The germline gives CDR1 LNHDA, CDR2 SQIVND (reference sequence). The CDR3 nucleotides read TGTGCCAGTAGAACCGGGACAGGGCTCTTTGGCGAGCAGTTCTTC. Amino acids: CASRTGTGLFGEQFF.

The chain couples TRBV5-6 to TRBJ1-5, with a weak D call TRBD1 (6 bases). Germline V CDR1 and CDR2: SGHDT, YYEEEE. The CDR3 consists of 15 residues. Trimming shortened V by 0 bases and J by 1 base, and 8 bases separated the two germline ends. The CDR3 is CASSLAGASNQPQHF. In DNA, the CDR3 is TGTGCCAGCAGCTTGGCAGGGGCGAGCAATCAGCCCCAGCATTTT.

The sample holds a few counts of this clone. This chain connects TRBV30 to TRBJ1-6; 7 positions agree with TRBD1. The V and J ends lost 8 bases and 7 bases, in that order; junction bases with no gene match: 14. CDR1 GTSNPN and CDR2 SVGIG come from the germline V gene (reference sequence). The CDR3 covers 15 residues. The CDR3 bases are TGTGCCGTGGACCCGACAGGGAATGAGAATTCACCCCTCCACTTT. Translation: CAVDPTGNENSPLHF. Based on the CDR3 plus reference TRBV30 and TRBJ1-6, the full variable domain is SQTIHQWPATLVQPVGSPLSLECTVEGTSNPNLYWYRQAAGRGLQLLFYSVGIGQISSEVPQNLSASRPQDRQFILSSKKLLLSDSGFYLCAVDPTGNENSPLHFGNGTRLTVT.

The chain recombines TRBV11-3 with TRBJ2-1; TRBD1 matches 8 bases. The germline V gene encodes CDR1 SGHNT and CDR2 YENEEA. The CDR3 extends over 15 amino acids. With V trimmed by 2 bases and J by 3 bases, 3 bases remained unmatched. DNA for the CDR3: TGTGCCAGCAGCTTACCAGGGGGCAGCTACAATGAGCAGTTCTTC. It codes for CASSLPGGSYNEQFF. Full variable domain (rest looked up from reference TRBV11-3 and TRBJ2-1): EAGVVQSPRYKIIEKKQPVAFWCNPISGHNTLYWYLQNLGQGPELLIRYENEEAVDDSQLPKDRFSAERLKGVDSTLKIQPAELGDSAVYLCASSLPGGSYNEQFFGPGTRLTVL.

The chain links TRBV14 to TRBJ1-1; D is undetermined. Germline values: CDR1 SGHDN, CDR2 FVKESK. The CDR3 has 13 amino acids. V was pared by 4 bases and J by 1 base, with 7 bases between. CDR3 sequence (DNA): TGTGCCAGCAGCCTTCAGGCGAACACTGAAGCTTTCTTT. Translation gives CASSLQANTEAFF.

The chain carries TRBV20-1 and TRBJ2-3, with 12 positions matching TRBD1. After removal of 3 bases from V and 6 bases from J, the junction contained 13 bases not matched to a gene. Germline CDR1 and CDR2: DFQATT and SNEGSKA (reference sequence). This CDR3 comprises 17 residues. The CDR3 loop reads CSASRQVGTGGGDTQYF. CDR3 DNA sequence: TGCAGTGCTAGTCGCCAAGTTGGGACAGGGGGCGGGGATACGCAGTATTTT.

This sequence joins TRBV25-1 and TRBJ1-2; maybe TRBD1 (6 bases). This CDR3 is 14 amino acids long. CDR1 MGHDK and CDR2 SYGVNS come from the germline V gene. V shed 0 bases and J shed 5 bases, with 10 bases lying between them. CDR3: CASSEYEGVYGYTF. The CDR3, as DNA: TGTGCCAGCAGTGAATATGAGGGGGTGTATGGCTACACCTTC.

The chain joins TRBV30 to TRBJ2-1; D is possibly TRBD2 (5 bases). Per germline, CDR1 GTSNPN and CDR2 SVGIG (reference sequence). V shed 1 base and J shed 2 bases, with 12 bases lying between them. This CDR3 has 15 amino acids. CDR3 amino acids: CAWSGWELAYNEQFF. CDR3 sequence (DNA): TGTGCCTGGAGTGGGTGGGAGTTGGCCTACAATGAGCAGTTCTTC.

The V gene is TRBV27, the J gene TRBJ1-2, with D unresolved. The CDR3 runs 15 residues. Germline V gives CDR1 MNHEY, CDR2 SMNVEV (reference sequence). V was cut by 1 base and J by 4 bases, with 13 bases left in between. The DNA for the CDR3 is TGTGCCAGCAGTTTATTTAGCGGGCGGGGCTATGGCTACACCTTC. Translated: CASSLFSGRGYGYTF.

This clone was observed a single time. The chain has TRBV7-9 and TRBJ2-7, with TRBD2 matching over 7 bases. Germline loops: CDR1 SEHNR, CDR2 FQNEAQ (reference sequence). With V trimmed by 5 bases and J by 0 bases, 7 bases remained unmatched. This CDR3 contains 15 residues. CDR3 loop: CASSQSGGSSYEQYF. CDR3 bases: TGTGCCAGCAGCCAGTCGGGCGGGAGCTCCTACGAGCAGTACTTC.

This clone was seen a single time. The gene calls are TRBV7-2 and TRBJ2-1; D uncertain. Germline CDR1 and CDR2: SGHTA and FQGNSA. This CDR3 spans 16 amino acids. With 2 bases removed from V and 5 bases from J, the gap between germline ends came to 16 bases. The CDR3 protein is CASSLNGYWLDNEQFF. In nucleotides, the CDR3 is TGTGCCAGCAGCTTAAACGGGTATTGGCTAGACAATGAGCAGTTCTTC.

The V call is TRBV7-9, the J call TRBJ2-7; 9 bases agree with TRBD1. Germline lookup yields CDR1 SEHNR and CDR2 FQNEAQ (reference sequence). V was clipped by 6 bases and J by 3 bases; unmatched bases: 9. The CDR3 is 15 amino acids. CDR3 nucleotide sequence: TGTGCCAGCAGTCGGGACAGGGACCTCTTCTACGAGCAGTACTTC. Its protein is CASSRDRDLFYEQYF.

CDR3 residues: CSVEDFDQPQHF. The CDR3 nucleotides are TGCAGCGTTGAAGATTTTGATCAGCCCCAGCATTTT. The rearrangement links TRBV29-1 to TRBJ1-5; D not resolved. Deletions cut 0 bases from V and 5 bases from J, with 5 bases between. CDR3 length: 12 residues. Germline assignment: CDR1 SQVTM and CDR2 ANQGSEA. Based on the CDR3 plus reference TRBV29-1 and TRBJ1-5, the full variable domain is SAVISQKPSRDICQRGTSLTIQCQVDSQVTMMFWYRQQPGQSLTLIATANQGSEATYESGFVIDKFPISRPNLTFSTLTVSNMSPEDSSIYLCSVEDFDQPQHFGDGTRLSIL.

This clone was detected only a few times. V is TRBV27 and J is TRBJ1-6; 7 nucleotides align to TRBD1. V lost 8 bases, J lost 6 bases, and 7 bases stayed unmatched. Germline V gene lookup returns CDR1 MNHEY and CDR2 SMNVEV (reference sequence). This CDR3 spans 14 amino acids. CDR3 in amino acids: CASGLTGRNSPLHF. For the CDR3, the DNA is TGTGCCAGCGGCTTGACAGGGCGTAATTCACCCCTCCACTTT.

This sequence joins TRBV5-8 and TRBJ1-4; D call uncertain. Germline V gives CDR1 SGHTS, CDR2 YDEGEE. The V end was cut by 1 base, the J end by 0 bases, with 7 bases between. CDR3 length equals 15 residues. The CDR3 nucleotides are TGTGCCAGCAGCTTGTCCGGGACAACTAATGAAAAACTGTTTTTT. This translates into CASSLSGTTNEKLFF.

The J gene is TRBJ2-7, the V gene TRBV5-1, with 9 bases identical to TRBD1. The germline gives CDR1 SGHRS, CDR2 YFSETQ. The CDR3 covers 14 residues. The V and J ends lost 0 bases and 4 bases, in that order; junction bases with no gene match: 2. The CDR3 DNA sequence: TGCGCCAGCAGCTTGGGACAGGGGGGGTACGAGCAGTACTTC. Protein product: CASSLGQGGYEQYF.